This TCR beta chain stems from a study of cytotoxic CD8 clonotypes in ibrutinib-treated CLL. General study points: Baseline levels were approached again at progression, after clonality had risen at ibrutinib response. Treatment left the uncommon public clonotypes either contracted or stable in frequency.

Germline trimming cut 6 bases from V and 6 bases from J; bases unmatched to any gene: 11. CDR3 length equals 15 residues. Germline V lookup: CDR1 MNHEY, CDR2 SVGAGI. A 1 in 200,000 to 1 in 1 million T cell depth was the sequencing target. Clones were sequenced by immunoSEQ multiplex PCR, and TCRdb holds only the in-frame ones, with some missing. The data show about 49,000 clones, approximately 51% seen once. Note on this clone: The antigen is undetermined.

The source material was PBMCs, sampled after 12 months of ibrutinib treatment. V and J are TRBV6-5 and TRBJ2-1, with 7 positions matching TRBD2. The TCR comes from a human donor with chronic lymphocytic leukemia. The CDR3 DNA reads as TGTGCCAGCAGCCGCCTAGCGGCCATAACCAATGAGCAGTTCTTC. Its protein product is CASSRLAAITNEQFF.